This TCR beta chain was sequenced in a study of tumor-infiltrating lymphocytes in primary liver carcinoma. Trimming took 0 bases from V and 0 from J; bases not matched to a gene: 2. Germline V CDR1 and CDR2: MNHEY, SVGEGT. The CDR3 runs to 16 residues. Reverse transcription of about 500 ng total RNA with a constant-region primer produced TCR beta cDNA. ARM-PCR, slightly modified, supplied the TCR beta libraries through three nested multiplex PCR rounds. It was with TRBV1-TRBV30 forward primers and a C-beta reverse primer that the first two PCR rounds were run, at about 10 cycles each. TCRdb ran MiXCR on the multiplex PCR reads and lists one entry per CDR3 protein. This table holds approximately 310,000 distinct CDR3 sequences, around three fifths found once. Germline DNA was also extracted, while the blood RNA originated from unsorted whole blood. Study results and limitations: Bulk unsorted material prevented CD4+ and CD8+ repertoire comparison.

As concerns this clonotype: Its antigen is not known. One base away lies a much larger clone, so this may be a sequencing read error. This CDR3 fails to terminate in the conserved phenylalanine or tryptophan, so it likely reflects a read error.

This TCR was recovered from a man between 35 and 55 years old with primary liver carcinoma and hepatitis B virus infection. The chain has TRBV6-2 or TRBV6-3 and TRBJ1-5; 7 bases line up with TRBD1. Sequencing was performed on peripheral blood. CDR3 amino acids: CASSYSAGGSNQPQHS. CDR3 in DNA: TGTGCCAGCAGTTACTCAGCAGGGGGTAGCAATCAGCCCCAGCATTCT.